A single sample gave rise to the 22 T cell receptor beta chains below, sequenced in a study of beta chain features in type 1 diabetes. These receptors' antigens are unknown. General observations from the study: Type 1 diabetes patients showed a moderate but significant shortening of TCRB CDR3s in all four CD4+ subsets.

Expressed TCRB transcripts were sequenced because the entire RNA isolate underwent reverse transcription. Only in-frame clones appear in the TCRdb table, and some are missing; sequencing was by immunoSEQ multiplex PCR. Of 600,000 to 700,000 clones in the sample, around 15% were seen once. The sequencing sample was made of naive CD4+ T cells from blood. These TCRs come from a young man with type 1 diabetes.

This clone was counted a few times. The genes are TRBV7-2 and TRBJ2-1; D ambiguous. Germline V lookup: CDR1 SGHTA, CDR2 FQGNSA. With 1 base removed from V and 10 bases from J, the gap between germline ends came to 5 bases. The CDR3 covers 11 residues. The CDR3 region is CASSLVREQFF. In nucleotides, the CDR3 is TGTGCCAGCAGCTTAGTCCGGGAGCAGTTCTTC.

The rearrangement uses TRBV20-1 and TRBJ2-1; the D is unclear. The germline gives CDR1 DFQATT, CDR2 SNEGSKA (reference sequence). The CDR3 loop spans 11 amino acids. V shed 0 bases and J shed 7 bases, with 4 bases lying between them. The CDR3 DNA follows: TGCAGTGCTAGAGATGTTAATGAGCAGTTCTTC. Protein product: CSARDVNEQFF.

This clone was seen a handful of times. V gene TRBV28 combines with J gene TRBJ1-2, with a tentative D call TRBD1 (5 bases). Per germline, CDR1 MDHEN and CDR2 SYDVKM. Deletions cut 5 bases from V and 8 bases from J, with 12 bases between. The CDR3 is made up of 12 amino acids. The CDR3 nucleotides are TGTGCCAGCAGTGTGGACACGATCGGCTACACCTTC. It translates to CASSVDTIGYTF.

The V call is TRBV2, the J call TRBJ1-6, with a tentative D call TRBD1 (6 bases). The CDR3 extends over 16 amino acids. The V gene lost 6 bases and the J gene lost 5 bases, with 17 bases spanning the gap. CDR1 is SNHLY, CDR2 FYNNEI, per germline. The CDR3 is CASSWTDPQDNSPLHF. DNA for the CDR3: TGTGCCAGCAGCTGGACAGATCCTCAGGATAATTCACCCCTCCACTTT.

This chain connects TRBV7-6 to TRBJ1-3; D ambiguous. Germline-derived CDR1 and CDR2 are SGHVS and FNYEAQ. Trimming took 0 bases from V and 4 from J, leaving 7 bases between them. This CDR3 contains 14 residues. The CDR3 region has the DNA TGTGCCAGCAGCTTAGCGGATCGAGGAAACACCATATATTTT. This translates into CASSLADRGNTIYF.

This rearrangement joins TRBV6-5 to TRBJ1-1; the D gene is possibly TRBD1 (5 bases). CDR1 and CDR2 from the germline V gene are MNHEY and SVGAGI. V was cut by 8 bases and J by 6 bases, with 19 bases left in between. The CDR3 is made up of 14 amino acids. Here the CDR3 DNA reads TGTGCCAGCGGGGCCAGGACGGGGGGTCCTGAAGCTTTCTTT. Its protein is CASGARTGGPEAFF.

There are a few counts of this clone. This chain connects TRBV7-2 to TRBJ1-2; a weak D match, TRBD1 (5 bases). The CDR3 totals 14 residues. The V gene lost 3 bases and the J gene lost 4 bases, with 12 bases spanning the gap. Germline V gene lookup returns CDR1 SGHTA and CDR2 FQGNSA. The CDR3 DNA sequence: TGTGCCAGCAGCTTGAACGGAGGGACCTATGGCTACACCTTC. It specifies CASSLNGGTYGYTF.

A few counts support this clone. The CDR3 DNA reads TGTGCCAGCAGCCTGGGGAGTATAGAAGGGGGAAACACCATATATTTT. Translation gives CASSLGSIEGGNTIYF. The V and J genes are TRBV7-3 and TRBJ1-3; D not certain. This CDR3 has 16 residues. Germline loops: CDR1 SGHTA, CDR2 FQGTGA. Trimming shortened V by 5 bases and J by 4 bases, and 18 bases separated the two germline ends.

This clone was detected only a few times. This chain links TRBV7-9 with TRBJ2-1, with 9 nucleotides matching TRBD1. The trim removed 7 bases at V and 5 bases at J, leaving 6 bases unmatched. Looked up from germline, CDR1 is SEHNR and CDR2 is FQNEAQ (reference sequence). The length of the CDR3 is 14 residues. The CDR3 DNA follows: TGTGCCAGCACCCTAGGGACAGGGAACAATGAGCAGTTCTTC. This codes for CASTLGTGNNEQFF.

This clone was detected only a few times. This chain links TRBV7-2 with TRBJ2-2; D uncertain. V shed 2 bases and J shed 7 bases, with 5 bases lying between them. The CDR3 extends over 12 amino acids. The germline V gene has CDR1 SGHTA and CDR2 FQGNSA. The CDR3 DNA follows: TGTGCCAGCAGCTTATTTGGCGGGGAGCTGTTTTTT. Protein product: CASSLFGGELFF.

The table lists this clone with a few counts. This chain links TRBV9 with TRBJ2-7; D is uncertain. Germline V lookup: CDR1 SGDLS, CDR2 YYNGEE. V shed 4 bases and J shed 0 bases, with 17 bases lying between them. The CDR3 is 16 residues long. The CDR3 is CASSPFAPTISYEQYF. As DNA, the CDR3 is TGTGCCAGCAGCCCTTTTGCCCCCACCATCTCCTACGAGCAGTACTTC.

This clone was counted a few times. The rearrangement links TRBV19 to TRBJ2-5; D is ambiguous. This CDR3 spans 14 amino acids. Trimming took off 4 bases at V and 4 bases at J, with 13 bases between the two ends. Germline V CDR1 and CDR2: LNHDA, SQIVND (reference sequence). The CDR3 DNA follows: TGTGCCAGTAGTAGACTTGATCCCAGAGAGACCCAGTACTTC. This encodes CASSRLDPRETQYF.

This clone was counted only a few times. The chain couples TRBV25-1 to TRBJ2-3; a weak D match, TRBD2 (6 bases). Trimming removed 1 base at V and 6 bases at J, with 14 bases between. The germline V gene has CDR1 MGHDK and CDR2 SYGVNS. The CDR3 sequence is 15 residues long. The CDR3 reads CASSELLAGTDTQYF. DNA for the CDR3: TGTGCCAGCAGTGAATTACTAGCTGGTACGGATACGCAGTATTTT. Looking up the rest from reference TRBV25-1 and TRBJ2-3 gives the full variable domain: EADIYQTPRYLVIGTGKKITLECSQTMGHDKMYWYQQDPGMELHLIHYSYGVNSTEKGDLSSESTVSRIRTEHFPLTLESARPSHTSQYLCASSELLAGTDTQYFGPGTRLTVL.

The chain joins TRBV18 to TRBJ2-1, with TRBD1 identical over 9 bases. The J segment lost 10 bases and the V segment lost 3 bases, leaving 7 bases of the junction unmatched. CDR1 and CDR2 (germline): KGHSH, LQKENI. This CDR3 has 14 amino acids. In nucleotides, the CDR3 is TGTGCCAGCTCACCGGGGACAGGGAGACCAGAGCAGTTCTTC. Amino acids: CASSPGTGRPEQFF.

This clone was counted between two and nine times. The chain has TRBV6-1 and TRBJ2-7; D not certain. Per germline, CDR1 MNHNS and CDR2 SASEGT. The CDR3 runs to 15 residues. Trimming removed 4 bases from V and 0 bases from J, with 13 bases in between. CDR3 protein: CASSVSYLPSYEQYF. CDR3 nucleotide sequence: TGTGCCAGCAGTGTCTCCTACCTGCCCTCCTACGAGCAGTACTTC.

Remarks on this clone: Other DNA sequences in the sample encode the same CDR3. The chain combines TRBV5-6 with TRBJ2-5; 7 positions agree with TRBD1. The CDR3 is 14 amino acids. With 4 bases clipped from V and 1 base from J, the junction kept 4 bases outside the gene matches. Per germline, CDR1 SGHDT and CDR2 YYEEEE. CDR3 amino acids: CASSPGQTQETQYF. CDR3 sequence (DNA): TGTGCCAGCAGCCCGGGACAGACCCAAGAGACCCAGTACTTC.

The chain couples TRBV11-3 to TRBJ2-3; 7 bases line up with TRBD1. With V trimmed by 5 bases and J by 4 bases, 3 bases remained unmatched. The CDR3 consists of 13 residues. From germline, CDR1 is SGHNT and CDR2 YENEEA. CDR3 residues: CASSRQGADTQYF. CDR3 nucleotide sequence: TGTGCCAGCAGCCGACAGGGAGCAGATACGCAGTATTTT. The entire variable domain, with the rest obtained from reference TRBV11-3 and TRBJ2-3, is as follows: EAGVVQSPRYKIIEKKQPVAFWCNPISGHNTLYWYLQNLGQGPELLIRYENEEAVDDSQLPKDRFSAERLKGVDSTLKIQPAELGDSAVYLCASSRQGADTQYFGPGTRLTVL.

This chain links TRBV19 with TRBJ1-1; maybe TRBD1 (5 bases). The germline V gene encodes CDR1 LNHDA and CDR2 SQIVND (reference sequence). The V end was cut by 2 bases, the J end by 4 bases, with 11 bases between. The CDR3 contains 14 residues. In DNA, the CDR3 is TGTGCCAGTAGTATAAAACAGAGGGGCACTGAAGCTTTCTTT. It encodes CASSIKQRGTEAFF.

This chain uses TRBV9 with TRBJ1-2; TRBD1 is a possible D gene (5 bases). Trimming removed 0 bases from V and 5 bases from J, with 11 bases in between. CDR3 length equals 14 residues. Germline V gene sequence: CDR1 SGDLS, CDR2 YYNGEE. CDR3 sequence reads: CASSVAHQGYGYTF. CDR3 DNA sequence: TGTGCCAGCAGCGTAGCTCATCAGGGATATGGCTACACCTTC. The full variable domain, rest sourced from reference TRBV9 and TRBJ1-2, is DSGVTQTPKHLITATGQRVTLRCSPRSGDLSVYWYQQSLDQGLQFLIQYYNGEERAKGNILERFSAQQFPDLHSELNLSSLELGDSALYFCASSVAHQGYGYTFGSGTRLTVV.

The V and J genes are TRBV6-5 and TRBJ2-2; TRBD1 agrees at 11 bases. Looked up from germline, CDR1 is MNHEY and CDR2 is SVGAGI. The CDR3 sequence is 15 residues long. Trimming at V came to 7 bases and at J to 3 bases, leaving 4 bases not matched to a gene. CDR3 loop: CASTRTGGYTGELFF. The CDR3, as DNA: TGTGCCAGCACTCGGACAGGGGGCTACACCGGGGAGCTGTTTTTT.

This clone was recorded a few times. The CDR3 DNA reads TGTGCCATCACCGGGGCAGTTAACACTGAAGCTTTCTTT. Translation: CAITGAVNTEAFF. V and J are TRBV10-3 and TRBJ1-1; the D gene is possibly TRBD1 (5 bases). The CDR3 has 13 residues. Trimming removed 7 bases at V and 2 bases at J, with 11 bases between. Germline-derived CDR1 and CDR2 are ENHRY and SYGVKD.

V is TRBV5-6 and J is TRBJ1-4; tentative D call: TRBD1 (6 bases). V was clipped by 4 bases and J by 0 bases, with 13 bases between them. From germline, CDR1 is SGHDT and CDR2 YYEEEE. The CDR3 spans 16 residues. The CDR3 is CASSGTGTPTNEKLFF. The CDR3 DNA is TGTGCCAGCAGCGGGACCGGGACACCAACTAATGAAAAACTGTTTTTT.